These T cell receptor beta chains were read from a single sample in a study of shared clonotypes between healthy human individuals. The assay was immunoSEQ multiplex PCR, and TCRdb's table has in-frame clones only and misses some. The sample yields about 590,000 clones, over 95% seen once. The material sequenced was naive CD8+ T cells sorted from blood. All receptors come from a woman aged 25 to 39 in good health. Each CDR3 is given with its conserved first and last residue. D genes are given only for firm matches. Size is omitted from some rows. Given values are once, few, many or a class for expanded clones.

CDR3 protein,clone size,V gene,D gene,J gene
CASSLPGQKAFF,NA,TRBV27,TRBD1,TRBJ1-1
CASKRQLQETQYF,NA,TRBV2,NA,TRBJ2-5
CASSESRNTEAFF,NA,TRBV25-1,NA,TRBJ1-1
CASSERLEPQNQPQHF,NA,TRBV2,NA,TRBJ1-5
CASSRQWTRQETQYF,NA,TRBV19,TRBD2,TRBJ2-5
CASSLGIPYEQYF,NA,TRBV27,NA,TRBJ2-7
CASSLVPGGTQYF,NA,TRBV7-7,NA,TRBJ2-5
CASSLNGGEQFF,NA,TRBV5-1,NA,TRBJ2-1
CASSLSPNEQFF,few,TRBV7-9,NA,TRBJ2-1
CASSQDRAQETQYF,once,TRBV7-6,TRBD1,TRBJ2-5
CASSVGGFGAFF,NA,TRBV11-2,NA,TRBJ1-1
CASGGSYEQYF,NA,TRBV28,NA,TRBJ2-7
CASSPRHPGGSTDTQYF,NA,TRBV28,TRBD2,TRBJ2-3
CASTGTSGKPEQYF,NA,TRBV28,TRBD2,TRBJ2-7
CASSAVSSGELFF,NA,TRBV9,NA,TRBJ2-2
CASSIGAGNYEQYF,NA,TRBV19,NA,TRBJ2-7
CASSYGLVGTDTQYF,NA,TRBV6-5,TRBD2,TRBJ2-3
CASRGTPITDTQYF,once,TRBV10-2,NA,TRBJ2-3
CASSYPTSGSPGELFF,once,TRBV6-5,TRBD2,TRBJ2-2
CASSGTWGNEQFF,NA,TRBV6-1,NA,TRBJ2-1
CASREPGLAGGPSNIQYF,NA,TRBV2,TRBD2,TRBJ2-4
CASSPSHLDEKLFF,NA,TRBV13,NA,TRBJ1-4
CASSAGDYNEQFF,NA,TRBV2,NA,TRBJ2-1
CASSPLWTSGRESSYEQYF,NA,TRBV7-2,TRBD2,TRBJ2-7
CASTLSQGQEQYF,NA,TRBV6-5,NA,TRBJ2-7
CASTPGQKNTGELFF,NA,TRBV6-5,NA,TRBJ2-2
CSVEAGRTEAFF,NA,TRBV29-1,NA,TRBJ1-1
CASSSHVYRVGGYTF,NA,TRBV27,NA,TRBJ1-2
CASRWTSGINEQFF,NA,TRBV19,TRBD2,TRBJ2-1
CASSPGGQGLVTGELFF,NA,TRBV7-6,NA,TRBJ2-2
CASSFPTSGKFTGELFF,NA,TRBV27,TRBD2,TRBJ2-2
CASSKGAFMNTEAFF,NA,TRBV28,TRBD1,TRBJ1-1
CASSLTGLEETQYF,NA,TRBV6-6,NA,TRBJ2-5
CASSSTRRQGAVADTQYF,NA,TRBV28,TRBD1,TRBJ2-3
CASSTNTGVSEQFF,NA,TRBV5-1,NA,TRBJ2-1
CASSQDGWGTQPQHF,few,TRBV4-2,NA,TRBJ1-5
CASSLSTSGRFYNEQFF,NA,TRBV28,TRBD2,TRBJ2-1
CASSGLGEQYF,NA,TRBV5-4,NA,TRBJ2-5
CASSGGTAANTEAFF,NA,TRBV5-1,TRBD1,TRBJ1-1
CASSLGTTGELFF,NA,TRBV13,NA,TRBJ2-2
CASSLGNNGGTEAFF,NA,TRBV28,NA,TRBJ1-1
CASSLFDENTEAFF,NA,TRBV7-6,NA,TRBJ1-1
CAISEYPLDARSGNTIYF,NA,TRBV10-3,NA,TRBJ1-3
CASSTSQPQHF,NA,TRBV28,NA,TRBJ1-5
CASTRLESRGFSNQPQHF,NA,TRBV2,NA,TRBJ1-5
CASSFRVAGELFF,once,TRBV28,NA,TRBJ2-2
CASGEDRWGIHEQYF,NA,TRBV2,NA,TRBJ2-7
CASSPGLAGLRTGELFF,NA,TRBV5-4,TRBD2,TRBJ2-2
CASSRLAGVDDTQYF,NA,TRBV27,TRBD2,TRBJ2-3
CASSLSGTSGPYNEQFF,NA,TRBV7-8,TRBD2,TRBJ2-1
CASSPGTSEFVYEQYF,NA,TRBV6-6,TRBD2,TRBJ2-7
CASSQVSGLPGNTIYF,NA,TRBV4-1,NA,TRBJ1-3
CASSRTGPRSNEQFF,NA,TRBV18,NA,TRBJ2-1
CASTQDSRSSYEQYF,once,TRBV10-2,NA,TRBJ2-7